One and the same sample provided the 7 T cell receptor beta chains below, sequenced in a study of cytomegalovirus exposure and HLA in healthy donors. Amplification used 60 Vbeta primers and 13 Jbeta primers. TCRdb's copy holds only in-frame clones and misses some; the assay was immunoSEQ multiplex PCR. The table records under 200,000 clones, roughly 70% of them present only once. Sample: PBMCs. Every receptor here comes from a woman aged 40 to 50 in good health and CMV-seropositive.

Turning to this clone: Relative to the germline gene, one junction end is altered; a read error may explain this. The rearrangement joins TRBV2 to TRBJ1-6; 8 bases line up with TRBD1. Germline CDR1 and CDR2: SNHLY and FYNNEI. The CDR3 has 16 residues. Written as DNA, the CDR3 is TGTGCCAGCAGAGAACACGGACAGGGAGTAGGCTCACCCCTCAACTTT. Its protein product is CASREHGQGVGSPLNF.

The rearrangement links TRBV5-7 to TRBJ1-2, with 7 bases lining up with TRBD1. Being an ORF, TRBV5-7 has a function that is uncertain. The CDR3 spans 17 residues. Trimming took 4 bases from V and 8 from J; bases not matched to a gene: 20. The CDR3 reads CASSHRLGPGPGGGYTF. CDR3 DNA sequence: TGTGCCAGCAGCCATCGGTTAGGACCAGGCCCAGGGGGGGGCTACACCTTC.

The V and J genes are TRBV7-8 and TRBJ2-5; TRBD1 might be the D (5 bases). Germline V gives CDR1 SGHVS, CDR2 FQNEAQ. V was cut by 8 bases and J by 0 bases, with 7 bases left in between. This CDR3 has 12 amino acids. Written as DNA, the CDR3 is TGTGCCAGCCGACAGTACCAAGAGACCCAGTACTTC. Its protein product is CASRQYQETQYF.

The V gene is TRBV7-2, the J gene TRBJ2-1; 7 bases are shared with TRBD1. With V trimmed by 1 base and J by 1 base, 1 base remained unmatched. The CDR3 length is 15 residues. From germline, CDR1 is SGHTA and CDR2 FQGNSA. CDR3 sequence (DNA): TGTGCCAGCAGCTTAGACAGGGGATCCTACAATGAGCAGTTCTTC. Its protein is CASSLDRGSYNEQFF.

V is TRBV29-1 and J is TRBJ2-3, with TRBD2 matching over 8 bases. The length of the CDR3 is 17 residues. V trimming: 1 base; J trimming: 2 bases; junction bases outside the gene matches: 11. CDR1 is SQVTM, CDR2 ANQGSEA, per germline. DNA for the CDR3: TGCAGCGTTGAAGGGGGGGTGGGACTAGACGACACAGATACGCAGTATTTT. This translates into CSVEGGVGLDDTDTQYF.

The V and J genes are TRBV25-1 and TRBJ2-1, with a possible D match to TRBD2 (5 bases). Trimming removed 5 bases from V and 5 bases from J, with 13 bases in between. The length of the CDR3 is 14 residues. From germline, CDR1 is MGHDK and CDR2 SYGVNS. CDR3 bases: TGTGCCAGCAGTAGAAACGACGGGGACAATGAGCAGTTCTTC. Protein sequence: CASSRNDGDNEQFF.

For the CDR3, the DNA is TGCGCCAGCAGCCAAGATAGTCAGGGTCGTGGCGAGCAGTACTTC. This sequence encodes CASSQDSQGRGEQYF. The rearrangement uses TRBV4-3 and TRBJ2-7; D may be TRBD1 (5 bases). Germline CDR1 is LGHNA and CDR2 is YSLEER. V lost 0 bases and J 6 bases, leaving 15 bases between the germline ends. This CDR3 is built from 15 residues.